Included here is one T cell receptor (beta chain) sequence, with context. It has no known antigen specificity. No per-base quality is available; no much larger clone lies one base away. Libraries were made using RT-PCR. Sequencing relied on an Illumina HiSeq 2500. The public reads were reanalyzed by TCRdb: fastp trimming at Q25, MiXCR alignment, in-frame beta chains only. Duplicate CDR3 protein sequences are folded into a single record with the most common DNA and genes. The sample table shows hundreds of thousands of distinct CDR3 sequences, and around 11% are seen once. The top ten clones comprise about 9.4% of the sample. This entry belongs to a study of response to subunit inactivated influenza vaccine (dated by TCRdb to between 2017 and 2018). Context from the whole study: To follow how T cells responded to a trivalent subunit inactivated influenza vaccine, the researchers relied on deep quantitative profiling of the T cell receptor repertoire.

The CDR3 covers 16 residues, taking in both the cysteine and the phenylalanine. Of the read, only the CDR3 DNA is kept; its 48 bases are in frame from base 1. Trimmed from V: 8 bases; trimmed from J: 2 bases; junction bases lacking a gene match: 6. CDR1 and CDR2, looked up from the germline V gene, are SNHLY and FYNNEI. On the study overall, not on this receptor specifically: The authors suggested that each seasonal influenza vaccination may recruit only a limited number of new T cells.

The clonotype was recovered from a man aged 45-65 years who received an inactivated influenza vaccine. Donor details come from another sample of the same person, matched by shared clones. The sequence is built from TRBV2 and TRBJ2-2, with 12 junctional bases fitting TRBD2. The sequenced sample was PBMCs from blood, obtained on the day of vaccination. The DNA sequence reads TGTGCCAGCCGACTAGCGGGGGCCCTAAACACCGGGGAGCTGTTTTTT. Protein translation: CASRLAGALNTGELFF.